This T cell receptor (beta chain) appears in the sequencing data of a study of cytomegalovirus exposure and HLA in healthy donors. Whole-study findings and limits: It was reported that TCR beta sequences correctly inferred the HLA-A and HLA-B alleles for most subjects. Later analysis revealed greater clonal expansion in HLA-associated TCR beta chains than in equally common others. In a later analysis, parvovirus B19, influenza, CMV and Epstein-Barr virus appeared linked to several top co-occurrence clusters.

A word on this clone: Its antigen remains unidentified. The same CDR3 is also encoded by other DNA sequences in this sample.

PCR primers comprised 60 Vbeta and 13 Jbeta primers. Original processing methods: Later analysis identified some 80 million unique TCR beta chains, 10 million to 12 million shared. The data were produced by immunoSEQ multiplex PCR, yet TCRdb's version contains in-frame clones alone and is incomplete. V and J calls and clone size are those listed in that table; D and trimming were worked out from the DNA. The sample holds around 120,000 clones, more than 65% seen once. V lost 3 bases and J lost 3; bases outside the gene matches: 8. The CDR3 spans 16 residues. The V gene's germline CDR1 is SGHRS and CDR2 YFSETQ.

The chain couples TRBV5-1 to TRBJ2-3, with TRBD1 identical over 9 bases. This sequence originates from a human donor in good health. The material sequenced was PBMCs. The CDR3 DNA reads TGCGCCAGCAGCTCAGGACAGGGGTGGCTAACAGATACGCAGTATTTT. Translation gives CASSSGQGWLTDTQYF.